The 22 T cell receptor beta chains below were found in one sample sequenced in a study of Graves' ophthalmopathy and Graves' hyperthyroidism. RNA transcripts yielded amplified TCR beta CDR3 regions. Following a first-round RT-PCR that used HTBI primers, a second-round multiplex PCR was carried out. TCRdb re-analysed the multiplex PCR reads in MiXCR, keeping a single row per CDR3 protein. The data contain roughly 300,000 distinct CDR3 sequences, roughly 15% of them seen just once; the ten biggest clones take up about 12%. Sequenced material: peripheral blood. These receptors all come from an adult man with Graves' ophthalmopathy.

This clonotype was detected many times. An end of the junction differs from the germline gene, which may be a read error. The chain has TRBV12-3 or TRBV12-4 and TRBJ1-2, with D possibly TRBD1 on 5 matching bases. This CDR3 spans 13 amino acids. Here the CDR3 DNA reads TGTGCCAGCAGTTTACGAAGGGGCTATGGCCACGCCTTC. This translates into CASSLRRGYGHAF.

This clonotype has at least ten counts. This sequence joins TRBV7-9 and TRBJ2-7; D is perhaps TRBD2 (6 bases). Looked up from germline, CDR1 is SEHNR and CDR2 is FQNEAQ (reference sequence). This CDR3 has 15 residues. V gave up 5 bases and J gave up 5 bases, with 19 bases separating them. The CDR3 loop reads CASSPRGMGGDEQYF. For the CDR3, the DNA is TGTGCCAGCAGCCCTCGCGGGATGGGTGGCGACGAGCAGTACTTC.

This clonotype has ten or more counts. CDR3 in DNA: TGTGCCAGCAGTTCCGGGACAGGCCTAGAGACCCAGTACTTC. It codes for CASSSGTGLETQYF. V gene TRBV6-5 combines with J gene TRBJ2-5; 8 nucleotides line up with TRBD1. CDR3 size: 14 residues. Germline V gene data show CDR1 as MNHEY and CDR2 as SVGAGI. V trimming: 4 bases; J trimming: 4 bases; junction bases outside the gene matches: 5.

The table lists this clonotype with a few counts. V usage is TRBV7-2 and J usage is TRBJ2-5; no clear D gene. The V end lost 5 bases, the J end lost 1 base, and 8 bases lay between the germline ends. The CDR3 covers 13 residues. Germline V gene sequence: CDR1 SGHTA, CDR2 FQGNSA. CDR3 sequence: CASSSSPQETQYF. CDR3 sequence (DNA): TGTGCCAGCAGCAGCTCCCCCCAAGAGACCCAGTACTTC. The whole variable domain, remainder taken from reference TRBV7-2 and TRBJ2-5, is GAGVSQSPSNKVTEKGKDVELRCDPISGHTALYWYRQSLGQGLEFLIYFQGNSAPDKSGLPSDRFSAERTGGSVSTLTIQRTQQEDSAVYLCASSSSPQETQYFGPGTRLLVL.

The table lists this clonotype with many counts. The chain combines TRBV4-1 with TRBJ2-5; possibly TRBD1 or TRBD2 for D (5 bases each). Germline CDR1 is MGHRA and CDR2 is YSYEKL. There are 15 residues in the CDR3. V was cut by 3 bases and J by 3 bases, with 14 bases left in between. The CDR3 region has the DNA TGCGCCAGCAGCCACCGCTCGGGACGGGAAGAGACCCAGTACTTC. This sequence encodes CASSHRSGREETQYF.

At least ten counts were recorded for this clonotype. The CDR3 loop is CASSEDRGPGANVLTF. Written as DNA, the CDR3 is TGTGCCAGCAGTGAGGACAGGGGGCCCGGGGCCAACGTCCTGACTTTC. This sequence joins TRBV28 and TRBJ2-6; 11 bases map to TRBD1. CDR3 size: 16 residues. The V gene end was trimmed by 5 bases and the J gene end by 4 bases; junction bases not matched to a gene: 4. CDR1 and CDR2 (germline): MDHEN, SYDVKM.

The sample holds many counts of this clonotype. The chain uses TRBV12-3 or TRBV12-4 and TRBJ1-2; D is ambiguous. V was clipped by 8 bases and J by 2 bases, with 27 bases between them. The CDR3 sequence is 18 residues long. The CDR3 spells CASAELDRRVRVNYGYTF. The CDR3, as DNA: TGTGCCAGCGCTGAGTTGGACCGAAGGGTCCGGGTAAACTATGGCTACACCTTC.

The rearrangement joins TRBV7-2 to TRBJ2-5; 7 nucleotides match TRBD2. The length of the CDR3 is 16 residues. CDR1 SGHTA and CDR2 FQGNSA come from the germline V gene. Losses at the gene ends were 5 bases for V and 2 bases for J; bases not matched to a gene: 11. Written as DNA, the CDR3 is TGTGCCAGCAGCCCCGGTGTTGGCGGGAGACAAGAGACCCAGTACTTC. Translating it yields CASSPGVGGRQETQYF.

This clonotype was observed many times. The CDR3 bases are TGTGCCAGCAGCTCTGAGGACAGGGGGACTAGCGGAGACCAAGAGACCCAGTACTTC. It codes for CASSSEDRGTSGDQETQYF. The chain recombines TRBV2 with TRBJ2-5; D is perhaps TRBD2 (11 bases). Looked up from germline, CDR1 is SNHLY and CDR2 is FYNNEI. The CDR3 contains 19 residues. V was cut by 6 bases and J by 0 bases, with 26 bases left in between.

This clonotype showed up just a few times. The V gene is TRBV6-1, the J gene TRBJ1-1; D is uncertain. Germline V lookup: CDR1 MNHNS, CDR2 SASEGT. CDR3 length equals 13 residues. V gave up 6 bases and J gave up 4 bases, with 12 bases separating them. The CDR3 is CASREMRGTEAFF. CDR3 in DNA: TGTGCCAGCAGGGAGATGCGGGGCACTGAAGCTTTCTTT.

The genes are TRBV20-1 and TRBJ2-7, with D perhaps given as TRBD1 or TRBD2 (5 bases each). The germline V gene encodes CDR1 DFQATT and CDR2 SNEGSKA (reference sequence). Trimming stripped 6 bases from V and 6 bases from J, with 24 bases between. There are 15 residues in the CDR3. The CDR3 DNA follows: TGCAGTGCCCTTCTCACTAGAGGGGCCCACGGCGAGCAGTACTTC. Amino acid sequence: CSALLTRGAHGEQYF.

The rearrangement joins TRBV28 to TRBJ1-5; D ambiguous. This CDR3 contains 16 residues. Germline CDR1 reads MDHEN; CDR2 reads SYDVKM. V gave up 4 bases and J gave up 0 bases, with 13 bases separating them. The CDR3 loop reads CASSSPNSGSNQPQHF. CDR3 bases: TGTGCCAGCAGTTCCCCGAATTCTGGTAGCAATCAGCCCCAGCATTTT.

This clonotype was found many times. This chain joins TRBV6-1 and TRBJ1-6, with a tentative D call TRBD1 (6 bases). The CDR3 has 15 amino acids. Trimming took off 5 bases at V and 7 bases at J, with 15 bases between the two ends. Germline assignment: CDR1 MNHNS and CDR2 SASEGT. CDR3 residues: CASSRPQGRNSPLHF. CDR3 in DNA: TGTGCCAGCAGTAGACCACAGGGTCGGAATTCACCCCTCCACTTT.

The CDR3, as DNA: TGTGCCAGCAGCTGGGACTATAATTCACCCCTCCACTTT. Its protein is CASSWDYNSPLHF. The chain is built from TRBV6-9 and TRBJ1-6; D is unclear. Deletions cut 6 bases from V and 3 bases from J, with 6 bases between. This CDR3 spans 13 amino acids. CDR1 is MNHGY and CDR2 is SVAAGI in the germline V gene.

This clonotype was counted at least ten times. The rearrangement links TRBV3-1 to TRBJ1-1; no clear D. The CDR3 is made up of 14 amino acids. The V and J ends lost 6 bases and 4 bases respectively, with 15 bases between them. Germline V CDR1 and CDR2: LGHDT, YNNKEL (reference sequence). The CDR3 nucleotides are TGTGCCAGCAGTAAAATTAGGGAGGGCACTGAAGCTTTCTTT. Protein sequence: CASSKIREGTEAFF. Looking up the rest from reference TRBV3-1 and TRBJ1-1 gives the full variable domain: DTAVSQTPKYLVTQMGNDKSIKCEQNLGHDTMYWYKQDSKKFLKIMFSYNNKELIINETVPNRFSPKSPDKAHLNLHINSLELGDSAVYFCASSKIREGTEAFFGQGTRLTVV.

This clonotype was counted a few times. The chain combines TRBV15 with TRBJ2-7; TRBD1 aligns across 8 bases. The J segment lost 1 base and the V segment lost 0 bases, leaving 2 bases of the junction unmatched. Germline V CDR1 and CDR2: LNHNV, YYDKDF (reference sequence). There are 15 residues in the CDR3. CDR3 in amino acids: CATSRDRGQSYEQYF. The CDR3 DNA reads as TGTGCCACCAGCAGAGACAGGGGGCAATCCTACGAGCAGTACTTC.

This clonotype has ten or more counts. The rearrangement links TRBV20-1 to TRBJ2-7; D unclear. This CDR3 has 13 amino acids. Trimming took off 3 bases at V and 0 bases at J, with 9 bases between the two ends. Germline V gene data show CDR1 as DFQATT and CDR2 as SNEGSKA (reference sequence). This CDR3 reads CSASNWNSYEQYF. The CDR3 bases are TGCAGTGCTAGTAACTGGAACTCCTACGAGCAGTACTTC.

This clonotype was recorded at least ten times. The chain recombines TRBV5-6 with TRBJ2-2, with a tentative D call TRBD2 (5 bases). The germline V gene has CDR1 SGHDT and CDR2 YYEEEE. The V end was cut by 2 bases, the J end by 7 bases, with 9 bases between. The CDR3 consists of 13 residues. The CDR3 loop is CASSLKRNGELFF. The CDR3 nucleotides read TGTGCCAGCAGCTTAAAGCGGAACGGGGAGCTGTTTTTT.

This clonotype was seen many times. The CDR3 coding sequence is TGTGCCAGCAGTCTCCGGGACCGCAGATGGGATGGCTACACCTTC. Residues: CASSLRDRRWDGYTF. The chain combines TRBV27 with TRBJ1-2; tentatively, D is TRBD1 (5 bases). The V end was cut by 5 bases, the J end by 6 bases, with 19 bases between. This CDR3 contains 15 residues. Germline CDR1 MNHEY, CDR2 SMNVEV (reference sequence).

At least ten counts were recorded for this clonotype. The chain has TRBV7-2 and TRBJ2-5, with D possibly matching TRBD2 (7 bases). Germline lookup yields CDR1 SGHTA and CDR2 FQGNSA. Trimming left V 1 base short and J 4 bases short, with 22 bases between. The CDR3 length is 18 residues. The DNA for the CDR3 is TGTGCCAGCAGCTTAGGGCGGGGGACACTCCCCCACGGAGAGACCCAGTACTTC. Amino acid sequence: CASSLGRGTLPHGETQYF.

This clonotype was found many times. The chain carries TRBV5-1 and TRBJ2-5, with TRBD1 matching 7 bases. From germline, CDR1 is SGHRS and CDR2 YFSETQ. With 3 bases clipped from V and 3 bases from J, the junction kept 5 bases outside the gene matches. CDR3 length: 14 amino acids. The CDR3 loop reads CASSWGQLKETQYF. As DNA, the CDR3 is TGCGCCAGCAGCTGGGGACAGCTTAAAGAGACCCAGTACTTC.

This clonotype was observed at least ten times. The V and J genes are TRBV6-4 and TRBJ1-5, with D perhaps matching TRBD1 (5 bases). This CDR3 is built from 15 residues. Trimming shortened V by 5 bases and J by 4 bases, and 15 bases separated the two germline ends. The germline CDR1 and CDR2 sequences are MRHNA and SNTAGT. The CDR3: CASSKEQGGNQPQHF. The CDR3 DNA follows: TGTGCCAGCAGTAAAGAGCAGGGAGGGAATCAGCCCCAGCATTTT.